Each of the 5 T cell receptor beta chains below was sequenced from the same sample in a study of lymphopenia after photon versus proton radiotherapy. Here immunoSEQ multiplex PCR was the method, and the copy in TCRdb shows in-frame clones only, minus some. The sample yields 25,000 to 35,000 clones, roughly 90% seen once. The material was peripheral blood, obtained from a patient treated with photon-based radiotherapy. These receptors all stem from a woman in her forties or fifties with pancreatic cancer.

The gene calls are TRBV2 and TRBJ2-1, with 9 bases lining up with TRBD2. Germline V gives CDR1 SNHLY, CDR2 FYNNEI. J was trimmed by 7 bases and V by 7 bases; bases with no gene match: 8. There are 14 residues in the CDR3. DNA of the CDR3: TGTGCCAGCAAGCTAGCGGGAACGTGGAATGAGCAGTTCTTC. Protein sequence: CASKLAGTWNEQFF.

V usage is TRBV19 and J usage is TRBJ2-1, with TRBD2 matching 8 bases. V dropped 6 bases and J dropped 9; count of bases not matched to a gene: 10. Germline V gene lookup returns CDR1 LNHDA and CDR2 SQIVND (reference sequence). This CDR3 has 14 residues. This CDR3 reads CASSLLGTSGEQFF. In DNA form, the CDR3 reads TGTGCCAGTAGCCTGCTTGGGACTAGTGGTGAGCAGTTCTTC.

This clone was counted a single time. The chain links TRBV7-2 to TRBJ1-4, with a weak D call TRBD1 (6 bases). Germline V lookup: CDR1 SGHTA, CDR2 FQGNSA. CDR3 length: 13 residues. Trimming stripped 4 bases from V and 9 bases from J, with 12 bases between. CDR3 protein: CASSSPGQKKLFF. The CDR3 nucleotides read TGTGCCAGCAGCTCTCCTGGACAGAAAAAACTGTTTTTT.

In its sample, this clone was seen once. V usage is TRBV9 and J usage is TRBJ2-7; the D call may be TRBD1 or TRBD2 (6 bases each). The V end was cut by 4 bases, the J end by 5 bases, with 16 bases between. Germline V gene lookup returns CDR1 SGDLS and CDR2 YYNGEE. This CDR3 region has 14 residues. DNA for the CDR3: TGTGCCAGCAGCCCCCTAGGGGGGAGAGACGAGCAGTACTTC. Amino acid sequence: CASSPLGGRDEQYF.

This clone appeared a single time. V usage is TRBV6-5 and J usage is TRBJ2-1, with 12 nucleotides matching TRBD2. V dropped 5 bases and J dropped 7; count of bases not matched to a gene: 6. CDR3 size: 15 residues. Per the germline V gene, CDR1 is MNHEY and CDR2 is SVGAGI. This CDR3 reads CASSVTSGRFNEQFF. CDR3 nucleotides: TGTGCCAGCAGTGTCACTAGCGGGAGGTTTAATGAGCAGTTCTTC.